This TCR beta chain comes out of a study of response to subunit inactivated influenza vaccine. Notes on the study in general: The authors offered the suggestion that each seasonal influenza vaccination recruits few new T cells.

CDR3 length equals 17 residues. The V and J ends lost 5 bases and 0 bases respectively, with 18 bases between them. Germline-derived CDR1 and CDR2 are SGHVS and FNYEAQ. TCRdb reprocessed the RT-PCR reads via MiXCR and lists one record per CDR3 protein. Of 500,000 to 600,000 distinct CDR3 sequences in the sample, approximately 13% were seen once. This clonotype was seen at least ten times. Its target is unknown. The chain recombines TRBV7-6 with TRBJ2-3; a possible D gene is TRBD1 (6 bases). This material consisted of PBMCs from blood, taken more than 35 days after vaccination. This sequence was found in a middle-aged man who received an inactivated influenza vaccine. CDR3: CASSPRPGQLSTDTQYF. In nucleotides, the CDR3 is TGTGCCAGCAGCCCTCGACCAGGACAGCTTAGCACAGATACGCAGTATTTT.